This paragraph covers one T cell receptor beta chain sequence. The antigen remains undetermined. The data derive from a study of shared clonotypes between healthy human individuals. General study findings and limits: The low donor count limited represented genetic and exposure-history diversity. Researchers sampled only blood; tissue repertoires likely differ. Large depth notwithstanding, sorted-subset sequencing proved incomplete by rarefaction.

The germline V gene encodes CDR1 MNHEY and CDR2 SVGAGI. Trimming removed 5 bases from V and 3 bases from J, with 11 bases in between. This CDR3 comprises 13 residues. Genomic DNA (from each subset) was split evenly across several immunoSEQ plates. Assay: immunoSEQ multiplex PCR; the TCRdb copy retains only in-frame clones and omits some. The top ten clones hold approximately 0.07% of a sample with 180,000 or so clones, approximately 92% of them seen once. The source is a woman aged 25 to 39 in good health. Sequencing was done on a sample of naive CD4+ T cells sorted from blood. Sample subset: CD45RA+ positively selected. The chain has TRBV6-5 and TRBJ2-7; D is ambiguous. For the CDR3, the DNA is TGTGCCAGCAGTACTGGACCGATCTACGAGCAGTACTTC. Its translation is CASSTGPIYEQYF.